This T cell receptor beta chain was identified in a study of blood T cell repertoires in COVID-19. On the study more broadly: Acute-phase and convalescent COVID-19 samples originated in the United States, Italy and Spain. T cells, B-cell-depleted T cells, or PBMCs supplied cDNA or gDNA.

Per the original methods: Amplification of reference gene primers was used by the study to estimate nucleated cell counts. Some clones are missing from TCRdb's copy, which holds only in-frame ones; the method was immunoSEQ multiplex PCR. From that table come the V and J calls and clone size; the DNA was used to work out D and trimming. The table records about 230,000 clones, around four fifths of them present only once. Germline-derived CDR1 and CDR2 are SGDLS and YYNGEE. V lost 3 bases to trimming and J lost 4 bases, with 13 bases between them. CDR3 length: 14 residues. This chain links TRBV9 with TRBJ1-1, with D maybe TRBD1 (5 bases). Material: peripheral blood. The source is a woman in her seventies with active or convalescent COVID-19. The chain's CDR3 is CASSAKLGGTEAFF. The CDR3 nucleotides are TGTGCCAGCAGCGCAAAGCTGGGGGGCACTGAAGCTTTCTTT. Using reference TRBV9 and TRBJ1-1 for the parts outside the CDR3, the full variable domain is DSGVTQTPKHLITATGQRVTLRCSPRSGDLSVYWYQQSLDQGLQFLIQYYNGEERAKGNILERFSAQQFPDLHSELNLSSLELGDSALYFCASSAKLGGTEAFFGQGTRLTVV.